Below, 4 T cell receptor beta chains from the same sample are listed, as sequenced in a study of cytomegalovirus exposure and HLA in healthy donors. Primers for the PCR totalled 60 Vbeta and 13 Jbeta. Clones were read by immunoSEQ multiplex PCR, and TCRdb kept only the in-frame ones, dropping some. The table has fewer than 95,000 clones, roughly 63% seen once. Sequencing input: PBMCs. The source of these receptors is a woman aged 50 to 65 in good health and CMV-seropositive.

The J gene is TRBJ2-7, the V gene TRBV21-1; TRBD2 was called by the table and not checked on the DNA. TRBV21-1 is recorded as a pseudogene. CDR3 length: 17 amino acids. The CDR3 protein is CASIRGLAGEPSYEQYF. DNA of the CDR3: TGTGCCAGCATCAGAGGACTAGCGGGGGAGCCTTCCTACGAGCAGTACTTC.

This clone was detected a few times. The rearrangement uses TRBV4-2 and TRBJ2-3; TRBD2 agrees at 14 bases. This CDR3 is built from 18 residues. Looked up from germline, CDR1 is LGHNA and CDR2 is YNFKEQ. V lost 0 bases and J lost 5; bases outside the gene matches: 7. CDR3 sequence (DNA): TGTGCCAGCAGCCAAGATAGACTAGCGGGGGGGCGGGGAGATACGCAGTATTTT. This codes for CASSQDRLAGGRGDTQYF.

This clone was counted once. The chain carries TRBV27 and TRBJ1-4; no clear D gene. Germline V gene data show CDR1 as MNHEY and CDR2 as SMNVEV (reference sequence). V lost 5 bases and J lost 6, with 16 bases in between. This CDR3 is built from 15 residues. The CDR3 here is CASSILREAYEKLFF. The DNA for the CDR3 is TGTGCCAGCAGTATCCTACGGGAGGCTTATGAAAAACTGTTTTTT.

CDR3 sequence (DNA): TGTGCCAGCAGTTCCCCGGGGGAAGGGGAATATAGCAATCAGCCCCAGCATTTT. Translated, it gives CASSSPGEGEYSNQPQHF. The rearrangement joins TRBV28 to TRBJ1-5; possible D gene TRBD1, 5 bases. V lost 4 bases, J lost 0 bases, and 19 bases lay in between. The CDR3 length is 18 residues. Germline CDR1 reads MDHEN; CDR2 reads SYDVKM.